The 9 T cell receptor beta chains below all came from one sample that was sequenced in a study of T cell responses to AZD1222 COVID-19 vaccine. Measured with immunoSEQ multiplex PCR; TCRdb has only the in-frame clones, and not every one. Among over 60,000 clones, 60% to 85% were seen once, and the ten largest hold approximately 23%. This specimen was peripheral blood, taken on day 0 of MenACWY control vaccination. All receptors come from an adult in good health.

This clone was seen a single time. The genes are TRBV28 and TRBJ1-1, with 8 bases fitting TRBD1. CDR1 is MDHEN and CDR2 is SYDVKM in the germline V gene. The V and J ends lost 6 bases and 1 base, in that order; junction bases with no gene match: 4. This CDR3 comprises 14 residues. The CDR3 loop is CASSETGANTEAFF. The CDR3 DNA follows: TGTGCCAGCAGCGAGACAGGGGCGAACACTGAAGCTTTCTTT.

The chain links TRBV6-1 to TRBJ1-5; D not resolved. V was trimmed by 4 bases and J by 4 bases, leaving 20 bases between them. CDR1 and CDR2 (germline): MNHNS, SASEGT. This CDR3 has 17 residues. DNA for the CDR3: TGTGCCAGCAGTGCCCCGGGGTGGGCCTTGTCTAATCAGCCCCAGCATTTT. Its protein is CASSAPGWALSNQPQHF.

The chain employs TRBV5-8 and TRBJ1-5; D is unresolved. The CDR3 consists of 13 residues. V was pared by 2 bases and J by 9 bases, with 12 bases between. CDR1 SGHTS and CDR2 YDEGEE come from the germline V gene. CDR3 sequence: CASSFRREGPQHF. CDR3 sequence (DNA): TGTGCCAGCAGCTTCCGTAGAGAGGGGCCCCAGCATTTT. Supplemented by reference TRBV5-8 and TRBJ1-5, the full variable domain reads EAGVTQSPTHLIKTRGQQATLRCSPISGHTSVYWYQQALGLGLQFLLWYDEGEERNRGNFPPRFSGRQFPNYSSELNVNALELEDSALYLCASSFRREGPQHFGDGTRLSIL.

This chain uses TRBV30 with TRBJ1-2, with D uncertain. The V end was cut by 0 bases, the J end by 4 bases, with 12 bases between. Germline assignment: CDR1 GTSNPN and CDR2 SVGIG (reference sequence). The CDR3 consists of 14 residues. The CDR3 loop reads CAWSVVQSGYGYTF. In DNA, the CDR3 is TGTGCCTGGAGTGTAGTACAGTCAGGCTATGGCTACACCTTC.

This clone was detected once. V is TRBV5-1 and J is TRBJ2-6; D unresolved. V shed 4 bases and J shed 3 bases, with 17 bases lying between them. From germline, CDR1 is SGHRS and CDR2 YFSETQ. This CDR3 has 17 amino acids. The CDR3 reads CASSQTTMGFGANVLTF. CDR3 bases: TGCGCCAGCAGCCAAACAACAATGGGATTTGGGGCCAACGTCCTGACTTTC.

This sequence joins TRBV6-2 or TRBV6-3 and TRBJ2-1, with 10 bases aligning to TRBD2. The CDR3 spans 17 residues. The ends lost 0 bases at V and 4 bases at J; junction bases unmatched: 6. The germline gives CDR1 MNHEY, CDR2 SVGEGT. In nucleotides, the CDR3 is TGTGCCAGCAGTTACTCGCCGACTAGCGGGCTGTACAATGAGCAGTTCTTC. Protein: CASSYSPTSGLYNEQFF.

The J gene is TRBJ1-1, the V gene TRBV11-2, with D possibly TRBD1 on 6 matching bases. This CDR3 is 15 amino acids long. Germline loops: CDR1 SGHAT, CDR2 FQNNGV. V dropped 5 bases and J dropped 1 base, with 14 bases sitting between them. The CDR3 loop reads CASSIDSRGNTEAFF. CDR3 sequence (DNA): TGTGCCAGCAGCATCGACTCCAGGGGGAACACTGAAGCTTTCTTT. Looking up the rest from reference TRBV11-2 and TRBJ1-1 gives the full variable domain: EAGVAQSPRYKIIEKRQSVAFWCNPISGHATLYWYQQILGQGPKLLIQFQNNGVVDDSQLPKDRFSAERLKGVDSTLKIQPAKLEDSAVYLCASSIDSRGNTEAFFGQGTRLTVV.

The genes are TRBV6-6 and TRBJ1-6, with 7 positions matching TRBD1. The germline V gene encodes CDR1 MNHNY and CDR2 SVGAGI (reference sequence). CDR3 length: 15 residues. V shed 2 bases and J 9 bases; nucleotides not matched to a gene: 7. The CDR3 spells CASSYGGQGGSPLHF. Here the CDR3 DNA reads TGTGCCAGCAGTTACGGAGGTCAGGGGGGTTCACCCCTCCACTTT.

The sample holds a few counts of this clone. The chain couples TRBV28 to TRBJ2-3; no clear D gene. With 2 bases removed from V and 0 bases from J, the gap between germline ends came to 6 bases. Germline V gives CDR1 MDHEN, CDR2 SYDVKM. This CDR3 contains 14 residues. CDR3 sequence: CASSLLLSTDTQYF. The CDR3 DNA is TGTGCCAGCAGTTTACTGCTAAGCACAGATACGCAGTATTTT.